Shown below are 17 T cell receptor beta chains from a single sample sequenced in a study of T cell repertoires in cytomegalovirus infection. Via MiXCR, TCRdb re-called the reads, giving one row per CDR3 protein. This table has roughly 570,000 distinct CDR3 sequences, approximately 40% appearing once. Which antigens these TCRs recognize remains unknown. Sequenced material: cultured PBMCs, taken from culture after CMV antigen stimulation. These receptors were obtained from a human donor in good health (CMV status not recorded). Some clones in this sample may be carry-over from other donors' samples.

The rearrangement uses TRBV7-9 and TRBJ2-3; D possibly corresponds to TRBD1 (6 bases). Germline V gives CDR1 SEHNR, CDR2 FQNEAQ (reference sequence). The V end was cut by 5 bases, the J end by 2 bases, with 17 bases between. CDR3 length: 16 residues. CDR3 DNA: TGTGCCAGCAGCCGATTTCCGGGACATCACACAGATACGCAGTATTTT. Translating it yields CASSRFPGHHTDTQYF. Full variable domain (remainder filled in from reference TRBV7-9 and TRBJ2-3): DTGVSQNPRHKITKRGQNVTFRCDPISEHNRLYWYRQTLGQGPEFLTYFQNEAQLEKSRLLSDRFSAERPKGSFSTLEIQRTEQGDSAMYLCASSRFPGHHTDTQYFGPGTRLTVL.

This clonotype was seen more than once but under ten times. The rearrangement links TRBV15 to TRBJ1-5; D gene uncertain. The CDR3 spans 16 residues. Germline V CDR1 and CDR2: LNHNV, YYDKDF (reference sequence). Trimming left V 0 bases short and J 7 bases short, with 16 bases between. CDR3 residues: CATSRDNRQTPQPQHF. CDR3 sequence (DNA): TGTGCCACCAGCAGAGATAACCGGCAGACCCCGCAGCCCCAGCATTTT.

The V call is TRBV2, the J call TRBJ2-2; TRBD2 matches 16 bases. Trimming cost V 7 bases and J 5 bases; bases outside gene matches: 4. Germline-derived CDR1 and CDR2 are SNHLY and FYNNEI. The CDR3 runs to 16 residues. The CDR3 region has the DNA TGTGCCAGCAACCCGGGACTAGCGGGGGGGACCGGGGAGCTGTTTTTT. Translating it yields CASNPGLAGGTGELFF. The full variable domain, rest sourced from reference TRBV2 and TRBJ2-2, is EPEVTQTPSHQVTQMGQEVILRCVPISNHLYFYWYRQILGQKVEFLVSFYNNEISEKSEIFDDQFSVERPDGSNFTLKIRSTKLEDSAMYFCASNPGLAGGTGELFFGEGSRLTVL.

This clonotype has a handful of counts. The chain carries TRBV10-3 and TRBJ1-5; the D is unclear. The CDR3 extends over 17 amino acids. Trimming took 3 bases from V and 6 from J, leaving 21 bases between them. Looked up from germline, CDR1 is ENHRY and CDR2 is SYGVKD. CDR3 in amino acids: CAISDSSGRAWSQPQHF. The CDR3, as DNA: TGTGCCATCAGTGATTCGTCCGGTCGGGCCTGGAGTCAGCCCCAGCATTTT.

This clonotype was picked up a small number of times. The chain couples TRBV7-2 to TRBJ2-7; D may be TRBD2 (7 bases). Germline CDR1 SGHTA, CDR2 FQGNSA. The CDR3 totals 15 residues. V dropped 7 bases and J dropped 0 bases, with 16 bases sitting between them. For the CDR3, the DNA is TGTGCCAGCACCAAACTGAGGGGGGGCTCCTACGAGCAGTACTTC. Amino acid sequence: CASTKLRGGSYEQYF.

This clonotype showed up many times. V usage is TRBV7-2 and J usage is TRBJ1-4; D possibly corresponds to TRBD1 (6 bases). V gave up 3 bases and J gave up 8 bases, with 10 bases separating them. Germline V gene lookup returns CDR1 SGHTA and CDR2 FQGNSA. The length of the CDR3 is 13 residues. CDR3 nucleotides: TGTGCCAGCAGCTTGGGAGGGGGGGAAAAACTGTTTTTT. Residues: CASSLGGGEKLFF.

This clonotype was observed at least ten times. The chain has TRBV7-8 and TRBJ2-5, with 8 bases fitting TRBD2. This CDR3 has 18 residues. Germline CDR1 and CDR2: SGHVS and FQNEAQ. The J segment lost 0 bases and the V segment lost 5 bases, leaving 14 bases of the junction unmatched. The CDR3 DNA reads TGTGCCAGCAGCAAAACATGGGGGCCTAGCGGGCACCAAGAGACCCAGTACTTC. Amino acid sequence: CASSKTWGPSGHQETQYF.

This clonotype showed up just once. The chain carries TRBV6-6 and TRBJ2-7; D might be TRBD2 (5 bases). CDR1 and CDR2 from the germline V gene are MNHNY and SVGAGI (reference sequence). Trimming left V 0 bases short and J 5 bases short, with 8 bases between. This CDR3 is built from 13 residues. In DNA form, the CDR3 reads TGTGCCAGCAGTTACTCGCCTAGCCACGAGCAGTACTTC. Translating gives CASSYSPSHEQYF.

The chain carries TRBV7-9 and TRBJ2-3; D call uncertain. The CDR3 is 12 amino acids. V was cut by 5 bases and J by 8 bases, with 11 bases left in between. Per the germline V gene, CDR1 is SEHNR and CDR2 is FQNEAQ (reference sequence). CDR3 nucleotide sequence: TGTGCCAGCAGCCTCACTCCAGTTACGCAGTATTTT. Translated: CASSLTPVTQYF.

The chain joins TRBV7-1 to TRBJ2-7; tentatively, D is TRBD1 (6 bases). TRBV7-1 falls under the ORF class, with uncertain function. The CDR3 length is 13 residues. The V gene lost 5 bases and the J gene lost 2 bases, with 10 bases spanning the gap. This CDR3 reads CASSHGQTYEQYF. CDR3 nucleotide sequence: TGTGCCAGCAGCCATGGACAGACCTACGAGCAGTACTTC.

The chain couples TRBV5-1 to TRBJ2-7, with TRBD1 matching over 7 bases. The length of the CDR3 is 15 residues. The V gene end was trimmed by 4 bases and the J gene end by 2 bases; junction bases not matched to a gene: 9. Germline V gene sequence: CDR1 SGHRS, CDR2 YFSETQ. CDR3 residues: CASSIPRQGTYEQYF. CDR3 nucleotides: TGCGCCAGCAGCATACCACGACAGGGAACCTACGAGCAGTACTTC.

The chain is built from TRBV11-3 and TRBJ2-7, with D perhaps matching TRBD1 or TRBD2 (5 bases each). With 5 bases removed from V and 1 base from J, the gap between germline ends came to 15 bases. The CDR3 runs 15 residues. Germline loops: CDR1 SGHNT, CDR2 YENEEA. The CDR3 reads CASSPGTADSYEQYF. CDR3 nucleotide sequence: TGTGCCAGCAGCCCCGGGACCGCCGATTCCTACGAGCAGTACTTC.

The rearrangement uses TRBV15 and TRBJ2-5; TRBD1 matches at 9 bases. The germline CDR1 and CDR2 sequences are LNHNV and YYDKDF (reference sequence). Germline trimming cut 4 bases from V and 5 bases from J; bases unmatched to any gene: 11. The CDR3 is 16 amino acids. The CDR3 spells CATSTRPGQGSETQYF. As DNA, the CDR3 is TGTGCCACCAGCACGCGGCCGGGACAGGGATCCGAGACCCAGTACTTC.

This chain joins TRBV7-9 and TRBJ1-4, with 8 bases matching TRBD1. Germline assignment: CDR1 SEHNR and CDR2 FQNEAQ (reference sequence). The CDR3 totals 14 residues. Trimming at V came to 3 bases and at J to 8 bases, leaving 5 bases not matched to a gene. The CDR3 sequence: CASSFTRGLEKLFF. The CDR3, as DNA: TGTGCCAGCAGCTTTACCAGGGGGCTGGAAAAACTGTTTTTT.

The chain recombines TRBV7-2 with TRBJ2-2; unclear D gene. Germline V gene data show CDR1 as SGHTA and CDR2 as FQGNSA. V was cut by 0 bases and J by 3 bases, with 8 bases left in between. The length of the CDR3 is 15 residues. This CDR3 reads CASSLAGLHTGELFF. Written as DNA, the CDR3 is TGTGCCAGCAGCTTAGCCGGCCTCCACACCGGGGAGCTGTTTTTT. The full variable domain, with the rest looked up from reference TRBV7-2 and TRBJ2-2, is GAGVSQSPSNKVTEKGKDVELRCDPISGHTALYWYRQSLGQGLEFLIYFQGNSAPDKSGLPSDRFSAERTGGSVSTLTIQRTQQEDSAVYLCASSLAGLHTGELFFGEGSRLTVL.

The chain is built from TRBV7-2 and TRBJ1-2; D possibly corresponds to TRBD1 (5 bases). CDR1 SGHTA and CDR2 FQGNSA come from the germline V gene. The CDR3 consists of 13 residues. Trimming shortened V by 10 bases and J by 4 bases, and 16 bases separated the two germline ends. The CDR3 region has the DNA TGTGCCACCGCCGGGGGGAGAGGCTATGGCTACACCTTC. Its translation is CATAGGRGYGYTF. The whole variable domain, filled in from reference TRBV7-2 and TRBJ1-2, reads GAGVSQSPSNKVTEKGKDVELRCDPISGHTALYWYRQSLGQGLEFLIYFQGNSAPDKSGLPSDRFSAERTGGSVSTLTIQRTQQEDSAVYLCATAGGRGYGYTFGSGTRLTVV.

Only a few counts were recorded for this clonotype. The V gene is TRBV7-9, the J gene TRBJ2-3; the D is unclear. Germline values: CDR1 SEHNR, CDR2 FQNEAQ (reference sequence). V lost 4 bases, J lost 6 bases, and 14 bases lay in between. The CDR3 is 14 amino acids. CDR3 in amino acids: CASSSPPNTDTQYF. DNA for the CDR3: TGTGCCAGCAGCTCCCCTCCGAACACGGATACGCAGTATTTT.